Reported below is one T cell receptor beta chain. CDR3 length: 12 residues. This sample is drawn from a study of T cells expressing NK-cell markers. TCRdb reprocessed the 5' RACE reads, with one entry per CDR3 protein and no DNA. The sample features 160,000 or so distinct CDR3 sequences, with around a sixth in its top ten. This TCR was sampled from a woman between 18 and 70 years old in good health. V is TRBV21-1 and J is TRBJ2-3. TRBV21-1 constitutes a pseudogene. Material for sequencing was blood T cells: a sorted CD56 or NKG2C T cell subset, CD4+ or CD8+ T cells, or bulk PBMC T cells (not recorded which). The CDR3 spells CASSKVIDTQYF.